The clone carrying this T cell receptor beta chain has ten or more counts. Unmatched junction bases numbered 5, after V lost 5 bases and J lost 4 bases. Germline assignment: CDR1 MNHEY and CDR2 SMNVEV (reference sequence). This CDR3 has 13 amino acids. This sample stems from a study of T-cell reconstitution after alpha-beta-depleted transplantation in children. The authors prepared the TCRbeta library with unique molecular identifiers. TCRdb fed the PCR reads into MiXCR, producing one record per CDR3 protein. Here the sample spans about 340,000 distinct CDR3 sequences, about an eighth being singletons.

V is TRBV27 and J is TRBJ2-7; 7 bases fit TRBD1. Material: PBMCs, obtained from the stem cell graft. The sequence came from a human donor who donated a stem cell graft to a child with Fanconi anemia. CDR3 DNA: TGTGCCAGCAGTCCCCGCAGGGGGTACGAGCAGTACTTC. This translates into CASSPRRGYEQYF.